This T cell receptor (beta chain) was obtained from a study of T cell repertoires in cytomegalovirus infection. Whole-study context: CMV infection plus the matching HLA type was flagged by public TCR beta signatures. The study's findings and limits: HLA-C-restricted CMV-specific TCR beta clonotypes were dominant in the ex vivo response. Accumulated public TCR beta family frequency recognized individuals carrying CMV together with the relevant HLA.

At least ten counts were recorded for this clonotype. The antigen is not known. MiXCR, run by TCRdb on the reads, gives a single entry per CDR3 protein. The profile shows 150,000 to 200,000 distinct CDR3 sequences, roughly a sixth of them singletons. Sequencing was carried out using CD8+ T cells from PBMCs. This receptor was obtained from a human donor in good health (CMV status not recorded). Some clones in this sample may be carry-over from other donors' samples.

For the CDR3, the DNA is TGTGCCAGCAGCTTAGACTCCGGTGGCACAGATACGCAGTATTTT. It specifies CASSLDSGGTDTQYF. The V call is TRBV7-2, the J call TRBJ2-3; no firm D call. This CDR3 region has 15 residues. V was shortened by 1 base and J by 1 base, with 9 bases between the two germline ends. Germline lookup yields CDR1 SGHTA and CDR2 FQGNSA.